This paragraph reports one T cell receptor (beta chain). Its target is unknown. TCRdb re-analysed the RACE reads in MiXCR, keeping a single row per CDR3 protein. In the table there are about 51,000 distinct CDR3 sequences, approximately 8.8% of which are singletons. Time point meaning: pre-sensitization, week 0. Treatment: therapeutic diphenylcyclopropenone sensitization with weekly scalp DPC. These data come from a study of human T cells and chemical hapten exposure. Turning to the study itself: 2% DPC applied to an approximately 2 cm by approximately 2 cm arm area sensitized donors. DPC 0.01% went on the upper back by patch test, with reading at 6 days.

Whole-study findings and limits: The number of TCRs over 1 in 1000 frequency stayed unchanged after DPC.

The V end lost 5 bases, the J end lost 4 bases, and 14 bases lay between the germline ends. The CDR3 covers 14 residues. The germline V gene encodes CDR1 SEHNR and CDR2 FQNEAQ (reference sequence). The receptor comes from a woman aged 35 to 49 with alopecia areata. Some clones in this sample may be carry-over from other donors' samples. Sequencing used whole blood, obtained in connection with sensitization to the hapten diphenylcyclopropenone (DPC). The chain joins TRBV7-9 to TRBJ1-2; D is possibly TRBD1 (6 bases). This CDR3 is CASSPGTTSYGYTF. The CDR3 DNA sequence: TGTGCCAGCAGCCCCGGGACAACAAGCTATGGCTACACCTTC.